These 15 T cell receptor beta chains originate from one sample sequenced in a study of cytomegalovirus exposure and HLA in healthy donors. The PCR contained 60 Vbeta and 13 Jbeta primers. Profiled with immunoSEQ multiplex PCR; TCRdb holds only in-frame clones, not every one. The sample yields nearly 110,000 clones, over 70% seen once. What was sequenced was PBMCs. These receptors all come from a young man in good health and CMV-seronegative.

CDR3 bases: TGTGCCAGCAGCCTTCCTCTAGAGACCCAGTACTTC. Translated, it gives CASSLPLETQYF. This chain joins TRBV7-2 and TRBJ2-5; D remains ambiguous. Germline CDR1 reads SGHTA; CDR2 reads FQGNSA. The CDR3 extends over 12 amino acids. V lost 5 bases and J lost 4, with 8 bases in between.

V gene TRBV5-6 combines with J gene TRBJ1-4, with D perhaps TRBD1 (5 bases). CDR1 is SGHDT and CDR2 is YYEEEE in the germline V gene. Trimming cost V 0 bases and J 0 bases, with 9 bases left between them. The CDR3 consists of 16 residues. This CDR3 is CASSLALRATNEKLFF. CDR3 nucleotides: TGTGCCAGCAGCTTGGCCCTCAGGGCAACTAATGAAAAACTGTTTTTT.

The chain recombines TRBV30 with TRBJ1-2, with TRBD1 matching 7 bases. This CDR3 region has 13 residues. V was clipped by 5 bases and J by 8 bases; unmatched bases: 11. Per the germline V gene, CDR1 is GTSNPN and CDR2 is SVGIG (reference sequence). The CDR3 reads CAWATGAAHGYTF. The CDR3 DNA follows: TGTGCCTGGGCCACAGGGGCCGCCCACGGCTACACCTTC.

The chain joins TRBV28 to TRBJ1-2; 7 bases map to TRBD1. The V gene's germline CDR1 is MDHEN and CDR2 SYDVKM. V was clipped by 4 bases and J by 3 bases; unmatched bases: 5. This CDR3 is built from 14 residues. CDR3 sequence reads: CASSWTGTDYGYTF. In DNA form, the CDR3 reads TGTGCCAGCAGTTGGACCGGGACAGACTATGGCTACACCTTC.

The chain carries TRBV9 and TRBJ2-7; D possibly corresponds to TRBD1 (6 bases). Germline lookup yields CDR1 SGDLS and CDR2 YYNGEE. The CDR3 has 14 amino acids. V was shortened by 7 bases and J by 3 bases, with 17 bases between the two germline ends. The CDR3 is CASSRQVGLYEQYF. Written as DNA, the CDR3 is TGTGCCAGCTCGAGACAGGTTGGTCTCTACGAGCAGTACTTC. The entire variable domain, with the rest obtained from reference TRBV9 and TRBJ2-7, is as follows: DSGVTQTPKHLITATGQRVTLRCSPRSGDLSVYWYQQSLDQGLQFLIQYYNGEERAKGNILERFSAQQFPDLHSELNLSSLELGDSALYFCASSRQVGLYEQYFGPGTRLTVT.

This chain uses TRBV5-6 with TRBJ2-7, with no clear D. CDR3 length: 14 amino acids. Germline-derived CDR1 and CDR2 are SGHDT and YYEEEE. V gave up 4 bases and J gave up 0 bases, with 11 bases separating them. The CDR3 DNA reads as TGTGCCAGCAGCCCGGTCCCTTACTCCTACGAGCAGTACTTC. As protein: CASSPVPYSYEQYF.

The chain uses TRBV7-9 and TRBJ2-3; TRBD1 agrees at 9 bases. Unmatched junction bases numbered 3, after V lost 3 bases and J lost 2 bases. CDR1 is SEHNR and CDR2 is FQNEAQ in the germline V gene (reference sequence). The CDR3 sequence is 15 residues long. The CDR3 DNA reads as TGTGCCAGCAGCTTGGGACAGGGAGTCACAGATACGCAGTATTTT. This sequence encodes CASSLGQGVTDTQYF.

This clone was seen a few times. The rearrangement uses TRBV18 and TRBJ2-7; D ambiguous. The V and J ends lost 3 bases and 5 bases respectively, with 11 bases between them. The CDR3 contains 13 residues. The germline V gene encodes CDR1 KGHSH and CDR2 LQKENI. The CDR3 DNA reads TGTGCCAGCTCACCGTTGGTTCAGAACGAGCAGTACTTC. Translation gives CASSPLVQNEQYF.

The chain has TRBV30 and TRBJ2-7; possibly TRBD1 for D (7 bases). CDR1 GTSNPN and CDR2 SVGIG come from the germline V gene (reference sequence). The CDR3 spans 16 residues. Trimming took off 1 base at V and 5 bases at J, with 21 bases between the two ends. CDR3: CAWSAIAARGENEQYF. The CDR3, as DNA: TGTGCCTGGAGTGCTATTGCCGCCAGGGGGGAGAACGAGCAGTACTTC. The full variable domain, with the rest looked up from reference TRBV30 and TRBJ2-7, is SQTIHQWPATLVQPVGSPLSLECTVEGTSNPNLYWYRQAAGRGLQLLFYSVGIGQISSEVPQNLSASRPQDRQFILSSKKLLLSDSGFYLCAWSAIAARGENEQYFGPGTRLTVT.

J is TRBJ2-1 and V is TRBV9, with D tentatively TRBD2 (6 bases). V lost 7 bases and J lost 9, with 14 bases in between. The V gene's germline CDR1 is SGDLS and CDR2 YYNGEE. The CDR3 is 12 residues long. The CDR3 coding sequence is TGTGCCAGCGGGTCCGGGGGTATTGAGCAGTTCTTC. Translating gives CASGSGGIEQFF.

A note on this clone: The same CDR3 arises from other DNA sequences in this sample as well. CDR3 region: CASSATGNTEAFF. In DNA, the CDR3 is TGTGCCAGTAGTGCCACAGGGAACACTGAAGCTTTCTTT. The rearrangement links TRBV19 to TRBJ1-1; D is perhaps TRBD1 (5 bases). Germline V lookup: CDR1 LNHDA, CDR2 SQIVND (reference sequence). This CDR3 comprises 13 residues. V was trimmed by 5 bases and J by 1 base, leaving 8 bases between them.

CDR3 protein: CASSGAKIYGYTF. The DNA for the CDR3 is TGTGCCAGTAGTGGGGCCAAAATCTATGGCTACACCTTC. The V and J genes are TRBV19 and TRBJ1-2; possible D gene TRBD1, 5 bases. Germline V gene data show CDR1 as LNHDA and CDR2 as SQIVND (reference sequence). The V and J ends lost 5 bases and 4 bases respectively, with 11 bases between them. The CDR3 has 13 amino acids.

The sample holds one count of this clone. The chain recombines TRBV6-5 with TRBJ1-2; 12 bases fit TRBD1. The CDR3 is 13 residues long. V trimming: 6 bases; J trimming: 8 bases; junction bases outside the gene matches: 4. CDR1 and CDR2 (germline): MNHEY, SVGAGI. The CDR3 here is CASRTGTGGGYTF. CDR3 coding DNA: TGTGCCAGCAGAACGGGGACAGGGGGCGGCTACACCTTC.

The J gene is TRBJ1-2, the V gene TRBV30; 12 bases match TRBD1. V was clipped by 8 bases and J by 4 bases; unmatched bases: 5. Germline V gives CDR1 GTSNPN, CDR2 SVGIG (reference sequence). The CDR3 sequence is 13 residues long. The CDR3 DNA sequence: TGTGCCGGCCGGGACAGGGGGCTCTATGGCTACACCTTC. Amino acids: CAGRDRGLYGYTF. Full variable domain (rest looked up from reference TRBV30 and TRBJ1-2): SQTIHQWPATLVQPVGSPLSLECTVEGTSNPNLYWYRQAAGRGLQLLFYSVGIGQISSEVPQNLSASRPQDRQFILSSKKLLLSDSGFYLCAGRDRGLYGYTFGSGTRLTVV.

The chain is built from TRBV5-1 and TRBJ2-5; perhaps TRBD2 as D (6 bases). Looked up from germline, CDR1 is SGHRS and CDR2 is YFSETQ. CDR3 length: 14 amino acids. Trimming cost V 4 bases and J 2 bases, with 12 bases left between them. The chain's CDR3 is CASSGVGGQETQYF. CDR3 nucleotides: TGCGCCAGCAGCGGAGTGGGAGGACAAGAGACCCAGTACTTC.